The T cell receptor (beta chain) described here comes from a study of technical replicates of blood from a handful of donors. Worth noting for this clone: This same CDR3 is encoded by further DNA sequences in the sample.

Trimming took 3 bases from V and 2 from J; bases not matched to a gene: 4. Germline CDR1 and CDR2: KGHSH and LQKENI. The CDR3 is 14 residues long. Some clones are missing from TCRdb's copy, which holds only in-frame ones; the method was immunoSEQ multiplex PCR. The repertoire holds about 70,000 clones, with around 97% as singletons. This receptor was identified in a human donor in good health. This chain links TRBV18 with TRBJ2-7; the match to TRBD1 covers 7 bases. The sample comprised T cells isolated from PBMCs. Here the CDR3 reads CASSPDRTTYEQYF. CDR3 sequence (DNA): TGTGCCAGCTCACCGGACAGGACCACCTACGAGCAGTACTTC.